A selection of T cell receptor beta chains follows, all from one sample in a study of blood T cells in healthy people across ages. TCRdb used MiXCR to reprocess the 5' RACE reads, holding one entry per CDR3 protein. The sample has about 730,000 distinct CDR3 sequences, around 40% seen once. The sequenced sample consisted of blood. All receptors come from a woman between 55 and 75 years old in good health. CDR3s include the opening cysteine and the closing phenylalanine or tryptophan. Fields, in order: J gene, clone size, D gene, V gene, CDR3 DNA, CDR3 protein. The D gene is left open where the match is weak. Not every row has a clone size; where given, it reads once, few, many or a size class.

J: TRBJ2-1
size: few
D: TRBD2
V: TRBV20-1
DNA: TGCAGTGCTAGAGTGGGACTAGCGGCCTACAATGAGCAGTTCTTC
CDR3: CSARVGLAAYNEQFF

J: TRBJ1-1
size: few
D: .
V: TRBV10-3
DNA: TGTGCCATCAGTGAAAATGTTATCGGCACTGAAGCTTTCTTT
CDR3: CAISENVIGTEAFF

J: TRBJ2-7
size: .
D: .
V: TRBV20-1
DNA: TGCAGTGCTAGGGTAGCCCAGGACCAGTACTTC
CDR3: CSARVAQDQYF

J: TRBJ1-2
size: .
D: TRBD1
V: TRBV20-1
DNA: TGCAGTGCTAGAGATCTGCAGGGGGCGCATGGCTACACCTTC
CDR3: CSARDLQGAHGYTF

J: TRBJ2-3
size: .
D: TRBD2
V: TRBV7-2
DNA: TGTGCCAGCAGCTTACCGGGACTAGCGGACACAGATACGCAGTATTTT
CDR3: CASSLPGLADTDTQYF

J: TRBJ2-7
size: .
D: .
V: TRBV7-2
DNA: TGTGCCAGCAGGGACACGACCTACGAGCAGTACTTC
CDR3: CASRDTTYEQYF

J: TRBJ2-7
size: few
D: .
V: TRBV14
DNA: TGTGCCAGCAGCCAAGTAGGACTAAACTCCTACGAGCAGTACTTC
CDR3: CASSQVGLNSYEQYF

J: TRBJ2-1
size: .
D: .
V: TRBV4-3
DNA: TGCGCCAGCAGCCAAGATGTACCTACCCTCCATGAGCAGTTCTTC
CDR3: CASSQDVPTLHEQFF

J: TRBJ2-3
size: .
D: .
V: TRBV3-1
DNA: TGTGCCAGCAGCCAAGGAAGCGGTAGCACAGATACGCGGTATTTT
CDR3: CASSQGSGSTDTRYF

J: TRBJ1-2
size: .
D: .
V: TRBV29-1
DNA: TGCAGCGTTGAAGGCGCGACCGCCTCTAACTATGGCTACACCTTC
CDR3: CSVEGATASNYGYTF

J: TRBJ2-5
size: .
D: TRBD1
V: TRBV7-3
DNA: TGTGCCAGCAGCTTACAGGGGGCCGGGACCCAGTACTTC
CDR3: CASSLQGAGTQYF

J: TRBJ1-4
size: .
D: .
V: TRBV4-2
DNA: TGTGCCAGCAGCCAAGGTGGGCAGGAAATTAATGAAAAACTGTTTTTT
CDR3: CASSQGGQEINEKLFF

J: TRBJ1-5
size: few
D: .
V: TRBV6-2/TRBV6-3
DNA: TGTGCCGGGGGCGGGGGAGATCAGCCCCAGCATTTT
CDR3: CAGGGGDQPQHF

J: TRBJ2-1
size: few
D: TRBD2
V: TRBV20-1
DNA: TGCAGTGCTCACACCGGGACTAGCGTCCACAATGAGCAGTTCTTC
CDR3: CSAHTGTSVHNEQFF

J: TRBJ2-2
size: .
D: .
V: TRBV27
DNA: TGTGCCAGCAAGGGTCTTTTGGGGGCCGGGGAGCTGTTTTTT
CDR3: CASKGLLGAGELFF

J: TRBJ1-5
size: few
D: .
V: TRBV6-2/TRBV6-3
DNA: TGTGCCAGCAGTTACGGCCACAGGGCGAGGCAGCCCCAGCATTTT
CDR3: CASSYGHRARQPQHF

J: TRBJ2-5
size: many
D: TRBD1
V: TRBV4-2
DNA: TGTGCCAGCAGCCCCACGGGACAGGGTGAGGAGACCCAGTACTTC
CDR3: CASSPTGQGEETQYF

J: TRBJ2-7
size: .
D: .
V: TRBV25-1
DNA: TGTGCCAGCACCGGGTTTGACTACGAGCAGTACTTC
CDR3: CASTGFDYEQYF

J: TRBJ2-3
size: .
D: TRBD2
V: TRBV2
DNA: TGTGCCAGCAGGGGCGGGAGTGGTTTGGATACGCAGTATTTT
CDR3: CASRGGSGLDTQYF

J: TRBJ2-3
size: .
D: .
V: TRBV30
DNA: TGTGCCTGGAGTCACAGGAGCACAGATACGCAGTATTTT
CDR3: CAWSHRSTDTQYF

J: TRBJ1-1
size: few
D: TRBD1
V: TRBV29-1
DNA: TGCAGCGTTCTACAGGGGGGAGCTTTCTTT
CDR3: CSVLQGGAFF

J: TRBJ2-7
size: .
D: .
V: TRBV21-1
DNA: TGTGCCAGCAGCAACTCACTCGGGATGAGCGGGAAGCGATTCTACGAGCAGTACTTC
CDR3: CASSNSLGMSGKRFYEQYF

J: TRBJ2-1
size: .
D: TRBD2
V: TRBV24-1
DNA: TGTGCCACCAGTGATTCGGGACTAGCGGGAGGCCCAGCTAGCCTTTACAATGAGCAGTTCTTC
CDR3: CATSDSGLAGGPASLYNEQFF

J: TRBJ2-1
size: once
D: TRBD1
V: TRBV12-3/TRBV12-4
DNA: TGTGCCAGCAGTCCCCGGGCAGGGGGCCCGACCGAGCGGTTCTTC
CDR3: CASSPRAGGPTERFF

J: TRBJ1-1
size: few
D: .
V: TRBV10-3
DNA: TGTGCCGTAACCGGAATCGGGATGAACACTGAAGCTTTCTTT
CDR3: CAVTGIGMNTEAFF

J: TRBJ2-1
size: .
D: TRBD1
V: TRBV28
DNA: TGTGCCAGCAGTTTAAGGGACAGGGGGCAGTTCTTC
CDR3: CASSLRDRGQFF

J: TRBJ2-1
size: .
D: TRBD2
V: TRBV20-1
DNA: TGCAGTGCCTCGGGACTAGTAGTCAATGAGCAGTTCTTC
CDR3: CSASGLVVNEQFF

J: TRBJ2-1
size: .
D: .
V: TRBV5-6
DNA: TGTGCCAGCAGCCCCCCCAACCGGGACTCCACCTACAATGAGCAGTTCTTC
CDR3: CASSPPNRDSTYNEQFF

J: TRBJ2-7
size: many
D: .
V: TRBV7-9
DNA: TGTGCCAGCAGCTTACTTCTCGAGCAGTACTTC
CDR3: CASSLLLEQYF

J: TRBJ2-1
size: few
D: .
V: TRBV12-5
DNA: TGTGCTAGTGGTACCTACAGGGATGAGCAGTTCTTC
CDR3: CASGTYRDEQFF

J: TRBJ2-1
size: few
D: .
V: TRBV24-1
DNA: TGTGCCACCAGTGTTTCGGGGTCCCACTCCTACAATGAGCAGTTCTTC
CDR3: CATSVSGSHSYNEQFF

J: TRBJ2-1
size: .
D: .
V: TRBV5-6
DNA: TGTGCCAGCAGTGGCCGGCGAGTATCCTACAATGAGCAGTTCTTC
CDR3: CASSGRRVSYNEQFF

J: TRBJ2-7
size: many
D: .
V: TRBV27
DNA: TGTGCCAGCAGCCCGCGACAGGACTCCTACGAGCAGTACTTC
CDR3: CASSPRQDSYEQYF

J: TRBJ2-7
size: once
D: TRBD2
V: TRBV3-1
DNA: TGTGCCAGCAGCCTACAGACCGGGGGGGCCTACGAGCAGTACTTC
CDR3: CASSLQTGGAYEQYF

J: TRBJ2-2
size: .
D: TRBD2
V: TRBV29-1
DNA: TGCAGCGTCTATAGCGGGAGCGCGAACACCGGGGAGCTGTTTTTT
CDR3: CSVYSGSANTGELFF

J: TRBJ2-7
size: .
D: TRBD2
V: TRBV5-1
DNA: TGCGCCAGCAGCATCACTAGCGGGAGCTGGAACGAGCAGTACTTC
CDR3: CASSITSGSWNEQYF

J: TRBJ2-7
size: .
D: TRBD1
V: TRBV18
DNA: TGTGCCAGCTCAATGGACAGGAGCTCCTACGAGCAGTACTTC
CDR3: CASSMDRSSYEQYF

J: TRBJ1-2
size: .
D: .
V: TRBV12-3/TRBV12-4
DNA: TGTGCCAGCAGTTTAAACAGGGCAAACTATGGCTACACCTTC
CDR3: CASSLNRANYGYTF

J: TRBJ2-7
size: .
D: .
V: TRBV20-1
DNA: TGCAGTGCTAGAGAGGGCGGGTTTCACGAGCAGTACTTC
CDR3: CSAREGGFHEQYF

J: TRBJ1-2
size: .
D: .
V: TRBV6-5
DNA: TGTGCCAGCATCCAACGGAGCTATGGCTACACCTTC
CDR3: CASIQRSYGYTF

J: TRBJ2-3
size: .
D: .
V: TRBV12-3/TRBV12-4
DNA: TGTGCCAGCAGTTTAGTATCAGGGTCTAGCACAGATACGCAGTATTTT
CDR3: CASSLVSGSSTDTQYF

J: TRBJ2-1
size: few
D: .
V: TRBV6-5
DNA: TGTGCCAGCAGTCCCACTTACTACAATGAGCAGTTCTTC
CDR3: CASSPTYYNEQFF

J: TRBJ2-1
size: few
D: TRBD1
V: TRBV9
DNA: TGTGCCAGCAGCGTAGAAGGACAGGGACTCGATGAGCAGTTCTTC
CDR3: CASSVEGQGLDEQFF

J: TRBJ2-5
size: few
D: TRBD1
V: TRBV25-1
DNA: TGTGCCAGCAGTGAGTACGACAGGGGCGAGACCCAGTACTTC
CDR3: CASSEYDRGETQYF

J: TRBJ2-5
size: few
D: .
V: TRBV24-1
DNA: TGTGCCACCAGTGCCGGGACTGGCTCTCAAGAGACCCAGTACTTC
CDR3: CATSAGTGSQETQYF

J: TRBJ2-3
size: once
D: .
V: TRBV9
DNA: TGTGCCAGCAGCGCAGTGGGCGGCCAATCGGCAGATGCGCAGTATTTT
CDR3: CASSAVGGQSADAQYF

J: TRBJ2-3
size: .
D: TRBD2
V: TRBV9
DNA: TGTGCCAGCAGCGTAGCTGTCGGGCGCCGAGGGACTAGCGGGGGATCAGATACGCAGTATTTT
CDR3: CASSVAVGRRGTSGGSDTQYF

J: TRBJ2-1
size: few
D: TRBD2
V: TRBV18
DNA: TGTGCCAGCTCACCGACTAGCGGGAGGAACAATGAGCAGTTCTTC
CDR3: CASSPTSGRNNEQFF

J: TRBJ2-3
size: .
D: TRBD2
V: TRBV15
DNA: TGTGCCACCAGCACCTGGGGTAGCGGGACTAGCACAGATACGCAGTATTTT
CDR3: CATSTWGSGTSTDTQYF

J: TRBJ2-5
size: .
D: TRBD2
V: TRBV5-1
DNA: TGCGCCAGCAGCTTGCTACTAGCGGGTGAAGAGACCCAGTACTTC
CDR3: CASSLLLAGEETQYF

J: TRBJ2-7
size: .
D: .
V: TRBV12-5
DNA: TGTGCTAGTGGTTTGGTACCTTCTATTCCCTACGAGCAGTACTTC
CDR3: CASGLVPSIPYEQYF

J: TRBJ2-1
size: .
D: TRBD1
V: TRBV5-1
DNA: TGCGCCAGCAGCTGGGGACAGGGGATGGGCAATGAGCAGTTCTTC
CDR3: CASSWGQGMGNEQFF

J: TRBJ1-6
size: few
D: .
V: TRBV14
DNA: TGTGCCAGCAGCCTTCTAGGGGGGGAAACCTATAATTCACCCCTCCACTTT
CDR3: CASSLLGGETYNSPLHF

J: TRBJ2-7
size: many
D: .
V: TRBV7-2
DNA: TGTGCCAGCAGCCGGATTAGGTCGGGGGAGGCCCAAGGGTACGAGCAGTACTTC
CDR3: CASSRIRSGEAQGYEQYF

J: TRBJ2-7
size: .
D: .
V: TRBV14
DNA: TGTGACAGCAGCCTTGTAGACAGGTCCTATGAGCAGTACTTC
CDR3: CDSSLVDRSYEQYF